These 16 T cell receptor beta chains share one sample of origin, sequenced in a study of cytomegalovirus exposure and HLA in healthy donors (dated by TCRdb to the late 2010s). The method behind the library was the immunoSEQ multiplex PCR assay. TCRdb took this table from immuneACCESS and kept in-frame rearrangements with V and J called. Such tables lack part of the clones; where checked against another copy, unresolved V genes explain under half of the gap, and the rest is unexplained. This sample has some 150,000 clones in its table, and approximately 90% of those were observed once. The ten largest clones capture 2.5% to 3.5% of the sample. Sequencing used PBMCs. The receptors were sampled from a man aged 18-30 years in good health and CMV-seronegative.

The chain is built from TRBV11-2 and TRBJ2-7; 7 bases line up with TRBD1. The V and J ends lost 5 bases and 9 bases, in that order; junction bases with no gene match: 10. This CDR3 has 13 amino acids. CDR1 and CDR2 from the germline V gene are SGHAT and FQNNGV. CDR3 nucleotides: TGTGCCAGCAGCAAGGGACAGTCGCGTCTGCAGTACGTC. Protein: CASSKGQSRLQYV.

V usage is TRBV6-6 and J usage is TRBJ2-7, with D perhaps TRBD1 (6 bases). The CDR3 has 13 amino acids. Per germline, CDR1 MNHNY and CDR2 SVGAGI (reference sequence). V was shortened by 4 bases and J by 4 bases, with 11 bases between the two germline ends. The CDR3, as DNA: TGTGCCAGCAGTTCAGGACAGACATACGAGCAGTACGTC. It encodes CASSSGQTYEQYV.

The chain joins TRBV29-1 to TRBJ2-7; D might be TRBD2 (6 bases). The germline CDR1 and CDR2 sequences are SQVTM and ANQGSEA. Trimming took off 4 bases at V and 3 bases at J, with 7 bases between the two ends. The CDR3 covers 11 residues. In DNA, the CDR3 is TGCAGCGTTGGGAGGGACTACGAGCAGTACTTC. Encoded protein: CSVGRDYEQYF.

The genes are TRBV7-8 and TRBJ1-2, with 7 bases aligning to TRBD1. V lost 1 base and J lost 2; bases outside the gene matches: 7. CDR3 size: 16 residues. Germline V gene data show CDR1 as SGHVS and CDR2 as FQNEAQ. CDR3 coding DNA: TGTGCCAGCAGCTTAGGGTCTTCACAGGGGAACTATGGCTACACCTTC. It translates to CASSLGSSQGNYGYTF. The full variable domain, completed using reference TRBV7-8 and TRBJ1-2, is GAGVSQSPRYKVAKRGQDVALRCDPISGHVSLFWYQQALGQGPEFLTYFQNEAQLDKSGLPSDRFFAERPEGSVSTLKIQRTQQEDSAVYLCASSLGSSQGNYGYTFGSGTRLTVV.

This clone was found a few times. J is TRBJ1-6 and V is TRBV19; perhaps TRBD1 as D (5 bases). The ends were cut back, 7 bases at V and 9 bases at J, with 16 bases in the middle. From germline, CDR1 is LNHDA and CDR2 SQIVND (reference sequence). The CDR3 runs to 14 residues. This CDR3 is CASNQMGPRSPLHF. CDR3 bases: TGTGCCAGTAACCAGATGGGGCCCCGTTCACCCCTCCACTTT. The whole variable domain, remainder taken from reference TRBV19 and TRBJ1-6, is DGGITQSPKYLFRKEGQNVTLSCEQNLNHDAMYWYRQDPGQGLRLIYYSQIVNDFQKGDIAEGYSVSREKKESFPLTVTSAQKNPTAFYLCASNQMGPRSPLHFGNGTRLTVT.

The table lists this clone with a count of one. The V and J genes are TRBV15 and TRBJ1-1; 10 bases are shared with TRBD1. With V trimmed by 4 bases and J by 6 bases, 8 bases remained unmatched. This CDR3 contains 15 residues. Germline V gene data show CDR1 as LNHNV and CDR2 as YYDKDF (reference sequence). The CDR3 sequence: CATSTTRTGGAEAFF. DNA of the CDR3: TGTGCCACCAGCACGACCCGGACAGGGGGGGCTGAAGCTTTCTTT. Supplemented by reference TRBV15 and TRBJ1-1, the full variable domain reads DAMVIQNPRYQVTQFGKPVTLSCSQTLNHNVMYWYQQKSSQAPKLLFHYYDKDFNNEADTPDNFQSRRPNTSFCFLDIRSPGLGDTAMYLCATSTTRTGGAEAFFGQGTRLTVV.

The genes are TRBV11-2 and TRBJ2-7, with TRBD1 as a possible D gene (5 bases). Trimming removed 5 bases at V and 6 bases at J, with 14 bases between. Germline CDR1 and CDR2: SGHAT and FQNNGV. The CDR3 runs to 13 residues. The CDR3 here is CASSITGHLEQYF. The CDR3 nucleotides read TGTGCCAGCAGCATTACCGGACACCTCGAGCAGTACTTC.

The chain links TRBV4-1 to TRBJ1-2; TRBD1 agrees at 9 bases. Germline CDR1 MGHRA, CDR2 YSYEKL. V dropped 1 base and J dropped 4; count of bases not matched to a gene: 1. CDR3 length: 14 amino acids. CDR3 coding DNA: TGCGCCAGCAGCCAAGGGGACAGGGTCTATGGCTACACCTTC. This gives the protein CASSQGDRVYGYTF.

The chain couples TRBV30 to TRBJ1-2; D is unclear. CDR1 is GTSNPN, CDR2 SVGIG, per germline (reference sequence). This CDR3 region has 14 residues. V lost 2 bases and J lost 4, with 14 bases in between. The CDR3 region is CAWSTLGQAYGYTF. For the CDR3, the DNA is TGTGCCTGGAGTACGCTTGGGCAGGCCTATGGCTACACCTTC.

In DNA, the CDR3 is TGTGCCAGCAGAGACAGGGGGCGCACAGATACGCAGTATTTT. This gives the protein CASRDRGRTDTQYF. V is TRBV6-1 and J is TRBJ2-3, with 10 bases fitting TRBD1. CDR1 is MNHNS and CDR2 is SASEGT in the germline V gene. Trimming at V came to 6 bases and at J to 1 base, leaving 1 base not matched to a gene. The CDR3 has 14 amino acids.

The chain links TRBV11-3 to TRBJ2-1, with TRBD2 matching over 11 bases. With V trimmed by 5 bases and J by 7 bases, 7 bases remained unmatched. CDR3 length equals 15 residues. Germline V CDR1 and CDR2: SGHNT, YENEEA. The CDR3 is CASSRLAGGGNEQFF. For the CDR3, the DNA is TGTGCCAGCAGCCGATTAGCGGGAGGGGGAAATGAGCAGTTCTTC. Filled out from reference TRBV11-3 and TRBJ2-1, the complete variable domain reads EAGVVQSPRYKIIEKKQPVAFWCNPISGHNTLYWYLQNLGQGPELLIRYENEEAVDDSQLPKDRFSAERLKGVDSTLKIQPAELGDSAVYLCASSRLAGGGNEQFFGPGTRLTVL.

The J gene is TRBJ2-7, the V gene TRBV5-4; 11 positions match TRBD1. After removal of 4 bases from V and 6 bases from J, the junction contained 9 bases not matched to a gene. The CDR3 is made up of 15 amino acids. Germline CDR1 is SGHNT and CDR2 is YYREEE (reference sequence). DNA for the CDR3: TGTGCCAGCAGCAGGGCCGGGACAGGGGGTCTCGAGCAGTACTTC. This translates into CASSRAGTGGLEQYF.

The gene calls are TRBV29-1 and TRBJ2-3, with 9 bases fitting TRBD1. Germline V gene sequence: CDR1 SQVTM, CDR2 ANQGSEA. This CDR3 has 17 residues. V was clipped by 0 bases and J by 0 bases; unmatched bases: 7. The CDR3 is CSVEDRGQGLSTDTQYF. CDR3 nucleotide sequence: TGCAGCGTTGAAGATCGGGGACAGGGACTCAGCACAGATACGCAGTATTTT.

The chain couples TRBV27 to TRBJ1-1; tentatively, D is TRBD1 (6 bases). Trimming stripped 9 bases from V and 4 bases from J, with 15 bases between. The CDR3 consists of 13 residues. Looked up from germline, CDR1 is MNHEY and CDR2 is SMNVEV (reference sequence). CDR3 region: CASWGGLFTEAFF. The CDR3 coding sequence is TGTGCCAGTTGGGGGGGGCTTTTCACTGAAGCTTTCTTT.

The gene calls are TRBV7-2 and TRBJ2-1; TRBD2 aligns across 7 bases. The CDR3 spans 16 residues. Germline V gives CDR1 SGHTA, CDR2 FQGNSA. Unmatched junction bases numbered 6, after V lost 0 bases and J lost 4 bases. The DNA for the CDR3 is TGTGCCAGCAGCTTAGCGGGAGGGCCCGCGTACAATGAGCAGTTCTTC. Translation gives CASSLAGGPAYNEQFF. The full variable domain, in which reference TRBV7-2 and TRBJ2-1 provide the parts outside the CDR3, is GAGVSQSPSNKVTEKGKDVELRCDPISGHTALYWYRQSLGQGLEFLIYFQGNSAPDKSGLPSDRFSAERTGGSVSTLTIQRTQQEDSAVYLCASSLAGGPAYNEQFFGPGTRLTVL.

This chain uses TRBV9 with TRBJ1-2, with TRBD1 as a possible D gene (6 bases). Germline V gives CDR1 SGDLS, CDR2 YYNGEE. CDR3 length: 16 residues. Trimming removed 0 bases at V and 0 bases at J, with 12 bases between. The CDR3, as DNA: TGTGCCAGCAGCGTAGGGCAGGGGCTGACTAACTATGGCTACACCTTC. Translated, it gives CASSVGQGLTNYGYTF.